The 31 T cell receptor beta chains below all came from one sample that was sequenced in a study of blood T cell repertoires in COVID-19. Sequencing used immunoSEQ multiplex PCR; TCRdb keeps in-frame clones, though not all of them. The table lists 320,000 or so clones, around 85% of them singletons. The material sequenced was PBMCs or T cells enriched from blood (not recorded which). The receptors come from a woman in her 30s who had been exposed to COVID-19.

The gene calls are TRBV7-9 and TRBJ2-3; maybe TRBD2 (6 bases). Germline lookup yields CDR1 SEHNR and CDR2 FQNEAQ (reference sequence). V lost 0 bases and J 4 bases, leaving 11 bases between the germline ends. The CDR3 sequence is 15 residues long. CDR3 sequence reads: CASSLAAGIADTQYF. The CDR3 DNA is TGTGCCAGCAGCTTAGCCGCGGGGATAGCAGATACGCAGTATTTT. Using reference TRBV7-9 and TRBJ2-3 for the parts outside the CDR3, the full variable domain is DTGVSQNPRHKITKRGQNVTFRCDPISEHNRLYWYRQTLGQGPEFLTYFQNEAQLEKSRLLSDRFSAERPKGSFSTLEIQRTEQGDSAMYLCASSLAAGIADTQYFGPGTRLTVL.

The table lists this clone with a count of one. Other DNA variants within this sample encode the same CDR3. This chain uses TRBV5-1 with TRBJ1-1; 11 bases fit TRBD1. J was trimmed by 4 bases and V by 5 bases; bases with no gene match: 4. The CDR3 is 14 residues long. Germline V gene data show CDR1 as SGHRS and CDR2 as YFSETQ. CDR3 nucleotides: TGCGCCAGCAGTTCCGGGACAGGGGGCACTGAAGCTTTCTTT. Translation: CASSSGTGGTEAFF.

The rearrangement uses TRBV28 and TRBJ2-7; no firm D call. Trimming cost V 10 bases and J 5 bases, with 15 bases left between them. Germline CDR1 is MDHEN and CDR2 is SYDVKM. This CDR3 spans 12 amino acids. The CDR3 sequence: CATQSGYNEQYF. CDR3 DNA sequence: TGTGCCACCCAATCAGGTTACAACGAGCAGTACTTC.

The chain has TRBV28 and TRBJ1-1; D ambiguous. The ends were cut back, 3 bases at V and 0 bases at J, with 8 bases in the middle. Germline loops: CDR1 MDHEN, CDR2 SYDVKM. CDR3 length: 14 amino acids. The CDR3, as DNA: TGTGCCAGCAGTTTCCATGGAGTGAACACTGAAGCTTTCTTT. It encodes CASSFHGVNTEAFF.

The sample holds a few counts of this clone. The chain couples TRBV30 to TRBJ1-2, with D maybe TRBD1 (6 bases). Germline V gene data show CDR1 as GTSNPN and CDR2 as SVGIG (reference sequence). The V end was cut by 2 bases, the J end by 8 bases, with 18 bases between. The CDR3 consists of 14 residues. As DNA, the CDR3 is TGTGCCTGGAGTCCCTTAACAGGGCCCAGGGGCTACACCTTC. Protein: CAWSPLTGPRGYTF.

V is TRBV7-9 and J is TRBJ2-7; the match to TRBD2 covers 12 bases. The germline CDR1 and CDR2 sequences are SEHNR and FQNEAQ (reference sequence). After removal of 5 bases from V and 3 bases from J, the junction contained 17 bases not matched to a gene. The CDR3 covers 19 residues. The CDR3: CASSPQLAGGGSAFYEQYF. CDR3 DNA: TGTGCCAGCAGCCCCCAACTAGCGGGAGGAGGGTCCGCGTTCTACGAGCAGTACTTC.

V gene TRBV9 combines with J gene TRBJ1-1; weak D call: TRBD1 (5 bases). The CDR3 spans 13 residues. The ends were cut back, 1 base at V and 3 bases at J, with 7 bases in the middle. In germline, CDR1 is SGDLS, CDR2 YYNGEE. CDR3 residues: CASSVKGDTEAFF. CDR3 DNA sequence: TGTGCCAGCAGCGTAAAAGGGGACACTGAAGCTTTCTTT. The entire variable domain, with the rest obtained from reference TRBV9 and TRBJ1-1, is as follows: DSGVTQTPKHLITATGQRVTLRCSPRSGDLSVYWYQQSLDQGLQFLIQYYNGEERAKGNILERFSAQQFPDLHSELNLSSLELGDSALYFCASSVKGDTEAFFGQGTRLTVV.

This chain uses TRBV4-1 with TRBJ2-2, with D perhaps matching TRBD1 (7 bases). The CDR3 spans 15 residues. Germline V gene data show CDR1 as MGHRA and CDR2 as YSYEKL. V gave up 1 base and J gave up 6 bases, with 12 bases separating them. In DNA form, the CDR3 reads TGCGCCAGCAGCCAAGGACTAGACAGGGCCGGGGAGCTGTTTTTT. Translating it yields CASSQGLDRAGELFF.

DNA of the CDR3: TGTGCCAGCAGCTTAGAGGGGCGGCGTAACACTGAAGCTTTCTTT. Encoded protein: CASSLEGRRNTEAFF. This chain links TRBV11-2 with TRBJ1-1; weak D call: TRBD1 (5 bases). Germline V CDR1 and CDR2: SGHAT, FQNNGV. CDR3 length: 15 amino acids. V dropped 0 bases and J dropped 2 bases, with 10 bases sitting between them.

The CDR3 bases are TGTGCCAGCAGCTTACCAGCGGGCGCTAACAATGAGCAGTTCTTC. This sequence encodes CASSLPAGANNEQFF. The V and J genes are TRBV7-6 and TRBJ2-1; D is perhaps TRBD2 (6 bases). In germline, CDR1 is SGHVS, CDR2 FNYEAQ. Trimming pared 2 bases from V and 5 bases from J, leaving 13 bases between. The CDR3 consists of 15 residues.

The chain employs TRBV4-3 and TRBJ2-2, with D perhaps TRBD2 (7 bases). CDR3 length: 15 residues. Germline loops: CDR1 LGHNA, CDR2 YSLEER. V lost 5 bases and J 0 bases, leaving 10 bases between the germline ends. Here the CDR3 DNA reads TGCGCCAGCAGCGGGGGGGCCGCGAACACCGGGGAGCTGTTTTTT. Its protein product is CASSGGAANTGELFF.

The chain employs TRBV6-2 or TRBV6-3 and TRBJ2-3; D possibly corresponds to TRBD2 (6 bases). The CDR3 runs to 14 residues. Germline CDR1 reads MNHEY; CDR2 reads SVGEGT. The germline V and J ends were trimmed by 5 bases and 5 bases, with 14 bases remaining between them. In DNA form, the CDR3 reads TGTGCCAGCAGTCCCGGGACTGCCATAGATACGCAGTATTTT. This encodes CASSPGTAIDTQYF.

V and J are TRBV12-5 and TRBJ1-5; D gene ambiguous. Germline V gene lookup returns CDR1 LGHNT and CDR2 FRNRAP. With 1 base removed from V and 0 bases from J, the gap between germline ends came to 4 bases. This CDR3 is 14 amino acids long. This CDR3 reads CASGLGHSNQPQHF. CDR3 bases: TGTGCTAGTGGTTTGGGACATAGCAATCAGCCCCAGCATTTT.

J is TRBJ2-2 and V is TRBV30, with 7 nucleotides matching TRBD2. In germline, CDR1 is GTSNPN, CDR2 SVGIG (reference sequence). Trimming removed 2 bases from V and 4 bases from J; junction bases left unmatched: 7. The CDR3 consists of 15 residues. For the CDR3, the DNA is TGTGCCTGGAGTTGGGCGAGCGGGATCACCGGGGAGCTGTTTTTT. Protein: CAWSWASGITGELFF.

This rearrangement joins TRBV10-3 to TRBJ2-2; 9 nucleotides agree with TRBD2. The V gene's germline CDR1 is ENHRY and CDR2 SYGVKD. The CDR3 extends over 16 amino acids. V shed 3 bases and J 4 bases; nucleotides not matched to a gene: 6. The CDR3 DNA reads TGTGCCATCAGTGACCGCGGGGGGGCGAGCACCGGGGAGCTGTTTTTT. Translation: CAISDRGGASTGELFF.

The chain employs TRBV5-1 and TRBJ2-7, with D tentatively TRBD1 (5 bases). Trimming left V 5 bases short and J 0 bases short, with 12 bases between. Germline CDR1 reads SGHRS; CDR2 reads YFSETQ. CDR3 length: 14 residues. CDR3 bases: TGCGCCAGCAGACTGCAGGGCACCTCCTACGAGCAGTACTTC. Its protein is CASRLQGTSYEQYF.

The count of this clone is one. This chain uses TRBV5-4 with TRBJ2-7; 8 nucleotides agree with TRBD1. Germline lookup yields CDR1 SGHNT and CDR2 YYREEE (reference sequence). The CDR3 has 15 amino acids. The trim removed 5 bases at V and 3 bases at J, leaving 10 bases unmatched. The CDR3: CASRPGTGGDYEQYF. In DNA form, the CDR3 reads TGTGCCAGCAGGCCCGGGACAGGAGGTGACTACGAGCAGTACTTC. The entire variable domain, with the rest obtained from reference TRBV5-4 and TRBJ2-7, is as follows: ETGVTQSPTHLIKTRGQQVTLRCSSQSGHNTVSWYQQALGQGPQFIFQYYREEENGRGNFPPRFSGLQFPNYSSELNVNALELDDSALYLCASRPGTGGDYEQYFGPGTRLTVT.

This chain uses TRBV9 with TRBJ2-3, with a tentative D call TRBD2 (5 bases). The CDR3 is 19 amino acids. The germline V gene has CDR1 SGDLS and CDR2 YYNGEE. V gave up 0 bases and J gave up 0 bases, with 20 bases separating them. The CDR3 DNA is TGTGCCAGCAGCGTAGATCCCCCCGGGAAACAAGGGAGCACAGATACGCAGTATTTT. Translated: CASSVDPPGKQGSTDTQYF.

The chain employs TRBV7-2 and TRBJ1-3; D is undetermined. Germline V lookup: CDR1 SGHTA, CDR2 FQGNSA. Trimming shortened V by 5 bases and J by 0 bases, and 11 bases separated the two germline ends. The CDR3 has 15 amino acids. The CDR3 DNA is TGTGCCAGCAGCCCTGGACTGAACTCTGGAAACACCATATATTTT. Protein product: CASSPGLNSGNTIYF.

The CDR3 is CASSPGQGAYGANVLTF. The DNA for the CDR3 is TGTGCCAGCAGTCCGGGACAGGGGGCATATGGGGCCAACGTCCTGACTTTC. This chain connects TRBV6-6 to TRBJ2-6; the match to TRBD1 covers 12 bases. Germline V gene lookup returns CDR1 MNHNY and CDR2 SVGAGI (reference sequence). V was clipped by 5 bases and J by 3 bases; unmatched bases: 5. The CDR3 has 17 residues.

This clone was counted at least ten times. The V gene is TRBV27, the J gene TRBJ2-3; 9 bases map to TRBD2. The ends lost 1 base at V and 3 bases at J; junction bases unmatched: 5. Germline V lookup: CDR1 MNHEY, CDR2 SMNVEV (reference sequence). The CDR3 has 16 amino acids. The CDR3 region has the DNA TGTGCCAGCAGTTTATATCGCGGGGGGGCAACAGATACGCAGTATTTT. This encodes CASSLYRGGATDTQYF.

V gene TRBV10-3 combines with J gene TRBJ2-1, with D possibly being TRBD2 (6 bases). Germline lookup yields CDR1 ENHRY and CDR2 SYGVKD. CDR3 length: 14 amino acids. Trimming removed 5 bases at V and 6 bases at J, with 14 bases between. The DNA of the CDR3 is TGTGCCATCAGTCCACTAACTAGCTCCAATGAGCAGTTCTTC. Amino acid sequence: CAISPLTSSNEQFF.

The chain recombines TRBV19 with TRBJ2-5; 8 bases line up with TRBD2. This CDR3 region has 16 residues. CDR1 is LNHDA, CDR2 SQIVND, per germline (reference sequence). V trimming: 0 bases; J trimming: 6 bases; junction bases outside the gene matches: 9. CDR3 DNA: TGTGCCAGTAGTATAGACGCTGGCGGGGGGAGGAAGACCCAGTACTTC. The encoded protein is CASSIDAGGGRKTQYF.

The chain joins TRBV19 to TRBJ1-2; tentative D call: TRBD1 (6 bases). CDR3 length: 15 residues. Germline V gene lookup returns CDR1 LNHDA and CDR2 SQIVND (reference sequence). V lost 4 bases to trimming and J lost 7 bases, with 19 bases between them. The DNA for the CDR3 is TGTGCCAGTAGTAGTCGACAGGCTACGCGTTCTGGCTACACCTTC. This codes for CASSSRQATRSGYTF.

In its sample, this clone was seen once. The CDR3 sequence: CASSLGGDQVRSPLHF. CDR3 sequence (DNA): TGCGCCAGCAGCTTAGGAGGAGATCAGGTCCGTTCACCCCTCCACTTT. V and J are TRBV5-1 and TRBJ1-6; D is uncertain. Per germline, CDR1 SGHRS and CDR2 YFSETQ. Trimming cost V 2 bases and J 9 bases, with 18 bases left between them. The CDR3 has 16 residues.

The chain couples TRBV10-3 to TRBJ2-7; the D gene is possibly TRBD2 (6 bases). The germline CDR1 and CDR2 sequences are ENHRY and SYGVKD. Trimming shortened V by 11 bases and J by 6 bases, and 20 bases separated the two germline ends. The CDR3 extends over 13 amino acids. The CDR3 reads CALGRREHGEQYF. DNA of the CDR3: TGTGCCCTAGGCAGACGGGAGCACGGCGAGCAGTACTTC.

This chain uses TRBV2 with TRBJ2-7, with 12 bases fitting TRBD2. V gave up 2 bases and J gave up 6 bases; unmatched junction bases: 23. This CDR3 region has 21 residues. Germline-derived CDR1 and CDR2 are SNHLY and FYNNEI. DNA of the CDR3: TGTGCCAGCAGTGAACCCGACACCGGAGGACTAGCGGGATCTGGTATAAGCGAGCAGTACTTC. Amino acid sequence: CASSEPDTGGLAGSGISEQYF.

The genes are TRBV5-5 and TRBJ2-2, with TRBD1 identical over 11 bases. Trimming took 4 bases from V and 6 from J; bases not matched to a gene: 8. The CDR3 length is 16 residues. Germline CDR1 and CDR2: SGHKS and YYEKEE (reference sequence). The DNA of the CDR3 is TGTGCCAGCAGCCGCTTGGGACAGGGGGAATCCGGGGAGCTGTTTTTT. Protein sequence: CASSRLGQGESGELFF.

V gene TRBV6-5 combines with J gene TRBJ2-3; 8 bases match TRBD2. The CDR3 has 15 amino acids. Trimming removed 6 bases from V and 1 base from J; junction bases left unmatched: 6. The germline gives CDR1 MNHEY, CDR2 SVGAGI. The chain's CDR3 is CASSQTGLGTDTQYF. DNA for the CDR3: TGTGCCAGCAGCCAAACGGGACTAGGCACAGATACGCAGTATTTT.

The chain has TRBV3-1 (or the pseudogene TRBV3-2) and TRBJ2-1, with 10 bases identical to TRBD2. The CDR3 is 17 amino acids. The V gene end was trimmed by 0 bases and the J gene end by 5 bases; junction bases not matched to a gene: 7. Germline loops: CDR1 LGHDT, CDR2 YNNKEL (reference sequence). CDR3 nucleotides: TGTGCCAGCAGCCAAGAGGGTAGGCTAGCGGGGGACAATGAGCAGTTCTTC. Its protein product is CASSQEGRLAGDNEQFF.

The chain's CDR3 is CATSSYRGDQPQHF. The CDR3 coding sequence is TGTGCCACCAGCAGTTACAGGGGAGATCAGCCCCAGCATTTT. The chain has TRBV15 and TRBJ1-5; 7 bases match TRBD1. Germline CDR1 and CDR2: LNHNV and YYDKDF (reference sequence). V gave up 3 bases and J gave up 5 bases; unmatched junction bases: 4. This CDR3 spans 14 amino acids.